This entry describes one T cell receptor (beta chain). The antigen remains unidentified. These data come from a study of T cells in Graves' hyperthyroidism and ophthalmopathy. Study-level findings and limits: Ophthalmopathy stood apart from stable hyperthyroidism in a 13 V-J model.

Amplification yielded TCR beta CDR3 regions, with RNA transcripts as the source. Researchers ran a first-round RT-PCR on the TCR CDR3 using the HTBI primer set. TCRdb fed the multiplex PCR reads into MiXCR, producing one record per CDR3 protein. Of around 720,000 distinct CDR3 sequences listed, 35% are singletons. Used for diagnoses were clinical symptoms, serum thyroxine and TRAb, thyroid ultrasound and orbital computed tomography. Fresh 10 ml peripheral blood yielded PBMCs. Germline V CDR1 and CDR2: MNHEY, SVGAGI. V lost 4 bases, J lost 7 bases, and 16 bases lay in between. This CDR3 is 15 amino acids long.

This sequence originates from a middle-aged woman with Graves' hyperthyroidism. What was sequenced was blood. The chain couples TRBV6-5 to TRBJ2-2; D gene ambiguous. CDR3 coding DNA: TGTGCCAGCAGTTCAGAGTCGGGTTTAGGCGGGGAGCTGTTTTTT. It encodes CASSSESGLGGELFF.